Listed here is a single TCR beta chain. Primers included in the PCR were 60 Vbeta and 13 Jbeta primers. Sequencing was performed with immunoSEQ multiplex PCR; in TCRdb, only in-frame clones are kept and a portion is missing. The sample records some 190,000 clones, around 83% being singletons. The source of the sample is a study of cytomegalovirus exposure and HLA in healthy donors. CDR3 size: 16 residues. Losses at the gene ends were 2 bases for V and 6 bases for J; bases not matched to a gene: 7. Germline-derived CDR1 and CDR2 are MNHEY and SVGAGI. Material: PBMCs. The chain joins TRBV6-5 to TRBJ2-2; 9 bases fit TRBD1. This TCR was sampled from a man between 35 and 55 years old in good health and CMV-seropositive. CDR3 in DNA: TGTGCCAGCAGTTACCGCGGGACAGGGTTGGCCGGGGAGCTGTTTTTT. Encoded protein: CASSYRGTGLAGELFF.